The 19 T cell receptor beta chains reported below all come from one sample, sequenced in a study of cytomegalovirus exposure and HLA in healthy donors. PCR involved 60 Vbeta and 13 Jbeta primers. Repertoires were generated with immunoSEQ multiplex PCR, while TCRdb's copy carries only in-frame clones and drops some. The table has about 100,000 clones, around 82% seen once. The sample was PBMCs. These receptors all stem from a woman in her sixties or seventies in good health and CMV-seronegative.

The CDR3 loop is CASSSGEGGGYTQYF. The CDR3 bases are TGTGCCAGCAGCTCCGGGGAAGGTGGGGGGTATACGCAGTATTTT. The gene calls are TRBV5-4 and TRBJ2-3; maybe TRBD2 (6 bases). This CDR3 contains 15 residues. V dropped 3 bases and J dropped 7 bases, with 18 bases sitting between them. Looked up from germline, CDR1 is SGHNT and CDR2 is YYREEE (reference sequence).

The chain is built from TRBV25-1 and TRBJ2-5; 7 bases match TRBD1. The CDR3 runs to 13 residues. The germline V gene encodes CDR1 MGHDK and CDR2 SYGVNS. Germline trimming cut 7 bases from V and 1 base from J; bases unmatched to any gene: 3. The DNA for the CDR3 is TGTGCCAGCAACAGGGGCGCCCAAGAGACCCAGTACTTC. The encoded protein is CASNRGAQETQYF. The whole variable domain, filled in from reference TRBV25-1 and TRBJ2-5, reads EADIYQTPRYLVIGTGKKITLECSQTMGHDKMYWYQQDPGMELHLIHYSYGVNSTEKGDLSSESTVSRIRTEHFPLTLESARPSHTSQYLCASNRGAQETQYFGPGTRLLVL.

The chain uses TRBV28 and TRBJ1-1, with D tentatively TRBD1 (6 bases). The V end lost 7 bases, the J end lost 2 bases, and 11 bases lay between the germline ends. Germline values: CDR1 MDHEN, CDR2 SYDVKM. The CDR3 loop spans 13 amino acids. CDR3 sequence: CASTLDSNTEAFF. The DNA of the CDR3 is TGTGCCAGCACCCTGGACAGCAACACTGAAGCTTTCTTT. Together with reference TRBV28 and TRBJ1-1, the CDR3 gives the full variable domain: DVKVTQSSRYLVKRTGEKVFLECVQDMDHENMFWYRQDPGLGLRLIYFSYDVKMKEKGDIPEGYSVSREKKERFSLILESASTNQTSMYLCASTLDSNTEAFFGQGTRLTVV.

This clone has just a few counts. The chain is built from TRBV5-1 and TRBJ1-3, with 9 bases identical to TRBD1. CDR1 is SGHRS, CDR2 YFSETQ, per germline. This CDR3 region has 19 residues. Germline trimming cut 4 bases from V and 0 bases from J; bases unmatched to any gene: 14. CDR3 sequence reads: CASSPRDRATVTSGNTIYF. DNA for the CDR3: TGCGCCAGCAGCCCCCGGGACAGGGCTACAGTAACCTCTGGAAACACCATATATTTT.

This clone was counted between two and nine times. This sequence joins TRBV5-1 and TRBJ2-3; D perhaps matches TRBD1 (5 bases). V was pared by 0 bases and J by 2 bases, with 7 bases between. The CDR3 consists of 14 residues. Germline values: CDR1 SGHRS, CDR2 YFSETQ. CDR3 sequence: CASSLAQATDTQYF. The CDR3 coding sequence is TGCGCCAGCAGCTTGGCACAGGCCACAGATACGCAGTATTTT.

The rearrangement joins TRBV28 to TRBJ2-2, with TRBD2 as a possible D gene (6 bases). The ends were cut back, 4 bases at V and 4 bases at J, with 13 bases in the middle. The V gene's germline CDR1 is MDHEN and CDR2 SYDVKM. This CDR3 is built from 15 residues. CDR3 protein: CASSSPPAGTGELFF. CDR3 DNA: TGTGCCAGCAGTTCCCCTCCAGCGGGCACCGGGGAGCTGTTTTTT. The whole variable domain, filled in from reference TRBV28 and TRBJ2-2, reads DVKVTQSSRYLVKRTGEKVFLECVQDMDHENMFWYRQDPGLGLRLIYFSYDVKMKEKGDIPEGYSVSREKKERFSLILESASTNQTSMYLCASSSPPAGTGELFFGEGSRLTVL.

This clone was seen just once. This chain uses TRBV30 with TRBJ1-1, with D perhaps matching TRBD1 (6 bases). CDR3 length: 15 residues. CDR1 and CDR2 from the germline V gene are GTSNPN and SVGIG (reference sequence). V lost 3 bases and J 1 base, leaving 15 bases between the germline ends. The CDR3 sequence: CAWRGMGGGNTEAFF. The CDR3 nucleotides are TGTGCCTGGAGGGGAATGGGAGGGGGGAACACTGAAGCTTTCTTT.

The chain carries TRBV5-6 and TRBJ2-7; TRBD2 might be the D (6 bases). Deletions cut 1 base from V and 3 bases from J, with 8 bases between. The V gene's germline CDR1 is SGHDT and CDR2 YYEEEE. The length of the CDR3 is 13 residues. DNA of the CDR3: TGTGCCAGCAGCTTGCGGGGGTTCTACGAGCAGTACTTC. It yields the protein CASSLRGFYEQYF.

The V and J genes are TRBV6-5 and TRBJ2-7; D ambiguous. V was clipped by 4 bases and J by 3 bases, with 7 bases between them. This CDR3 has 12 amino acids. CDR1 is MNHEY and CDR2 is SVGAGI in the germline V gene. The CDR3: CASSSPYYEQYF. CDR3 sequence (DNA): TGTGCCAGCAGTTCTCCCTACTACGAGCAGTACTTC.

This chain joins TRBV4-3 and TRBJ2-2; D is ambiguous. The germline gives CDR1 LGHNA, CDR2 YSLEER. The CDR3 runs 14 residues. V was shortened by 1 base and J by 7 bases, with 10 bases between the two germline ends. This CDR3 is CASSQVLSGGELFF. CDR3 sequence (DNA): TGCGCCAGCAGCCAAGTCCTCAGTGGCGGGGAGCTGTTTTTT.

This chain joins TRBV7-9 and TRBJ1-5, with D possibly being TRBD1 (5 bases). V lost 1 base and J 1 base, leaving 14 bases between the germline ends. The CDR3 has 17 residues. Per the germline V gene, CDR1 is SEHNR and CDR2 is FQNEAQ (reference sequence). The CDR3 DNA reads TGTGCCAGCAGCTTAGTCAGGGAAGGTGTAAGCAATCAGCCCCAGCATTTT. This encodes CASSLVREGVSNQPQHF.

The chain uses TRBV4-1 and TRBJ2-7; D possibly corresponds to TRBD2 (5 bases). V shed 0 bases and J shed 3 bases, with 12 bases lying between them. The CDR3 is 15 residues long. Germline values: CDR1 MGHRA, CDR2 YSYEKL. Written as DNA, the CDR3 is TGCGCCAGCAGCCAAGATAGAGGGAATAGCTACGAGCAGTACTTC. It encodes CASSQDRGNSYEQYF.

The V call is TRBV28, the J call TRBJ1-1; TRBD1 might be the D (5 bases). CDR1 is MDHEN, CDR2 SYDVKM, per germline. Trimming removed 3 bases at V and 0 bases at J, with 8 bases between. The CDR3 loop spans 14 amino acids. This CDR3 is CASSLGQMNTEAFF. CDR3 DNA: TGTGCCAGCAGTTTGGGGCAGATGAACACTGAAGCTTTCTTT.

This sequence joins TRBV28 and TRBJ2-1, with 9 bases that match TRBD2. The CDR3 loop spans 17 amino acids. V lost 5 bases, J lost 5 bases, and 13 bases stayed unmatched. Per germline, CDR1 MDHEN and CDR2 SYDVKM. The CDR3 is CASSPPGRIAGDNEQFF. The CDR3 region has the DNA TGTGCCAGCAGTCCCCCAGGGAGGATAGCGGGGGACAATGAGCAGTTCTTC.

A note on this clone: In the same sample, other DNA sequences code for this CDR3. This chain connects TRBV5-1 to TRBJ1-1; maybe TRBD1 (6 bases). Trimming removed 0 bases from V and 1 base from J, with 7 bases in between. The CDR3 has 14 amino acids. Looked up from germline, CDR1 is SGHRS and CDR2 is YFSETQ. The CDR3 DNA is TGCGCCAGCAGCTTGGGGACAGCGAACACTGAAGCTTTCTTT. Amino acid sequence: CASSLGTANTEAFF. The full variable domain, completed using reference TRBV5-1 and TRBJ1-1, is KAGVTQTPRYLIKTRGQQVTLSCSPISGHRSVSWYQQTPGQGLQFLFEYFSETQRNKGNFPGRFSGRQFSNSRSEMNVSTLELGDSALYLCASSLGTANTEAFFGQGTRLTVV.

This clone has just a few counts. The chain links TRBV29-1 to TRBJ1-4, with TRBD1 identical over 12 bases. V shed 0 bases and J 10 bases; nucleotides not matched to a gene: 9. This CDR3 spans 16 amino acids. The germline gives CDR1 SQVTM, CDR2 ANQGSEA. This chain's CDR3 is CSVEEFEGQGAGKLFF. The CDR3 DNA sequence: TGCAGCGTTGAAGAGTTTGAGGGACAGGGGGCAGGAAAACTGTTTTTT.

The V and J genes are TRBV7-8 and TRBJ1-1; D uncertain. The germline V gene encodes CDR1 SGHVS and CDR2 FQNEAQ. The CDR3 is 14 residues long. Trimming shortened V by 4 bases and J by 1 base, and 10 bases separated the two germline ends. The chain's CDR3 is CASSSGLKNTEAFF. The CDR3 DNA reads TGTGCCAGCAGCTCCGGACTGAAGAACACTGAAGCTTTCTTT.

The chain uses TRBV6-5 and TRBJ1-1; D is unclear. Trimming removed 4 bases from V and 4 bases from J, with 13 bases in between. The CDR3 has 14 amino acids. Germline loops: CDR1 MNHEY, CDR2 SVGAGI. CDR3 DNA sequence: TGTGCCAGCAGTTTACCGGGATCCGCCACTGAAGCTTTCTTT. Protein: CASSLPGSATEAFF.

The CDR3 here is CSVTGKETQYF. In DNA form, the CDR3 reads TGCAGCGTCACAGGGAAGGAGACCCAGTACTTC. The chain recombines TRBV29-1 with TRBJ2-5; D is possibly TRBD1 (6 bases). Germline CDR1 reads SQVTM; CDR2 reads ANQGSEA. The CDR3 is 11 amino acids. Trimming took off 6 bases at V and 5 bases at J, with 10 bases between the two ends.